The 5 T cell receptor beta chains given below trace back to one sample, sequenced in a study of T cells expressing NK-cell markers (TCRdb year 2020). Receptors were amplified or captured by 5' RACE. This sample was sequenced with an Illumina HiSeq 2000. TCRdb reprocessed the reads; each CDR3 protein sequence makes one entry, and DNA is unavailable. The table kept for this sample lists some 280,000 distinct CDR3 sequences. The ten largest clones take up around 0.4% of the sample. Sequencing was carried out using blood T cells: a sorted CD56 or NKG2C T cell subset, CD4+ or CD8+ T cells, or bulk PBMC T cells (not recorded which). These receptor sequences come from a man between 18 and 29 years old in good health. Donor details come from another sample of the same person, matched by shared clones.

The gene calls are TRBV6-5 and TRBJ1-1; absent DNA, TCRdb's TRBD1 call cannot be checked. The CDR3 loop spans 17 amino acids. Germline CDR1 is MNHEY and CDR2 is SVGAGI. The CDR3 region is CASSNVGTARLNTEAFF.

CDR3: CSVASSADYGDTQYF. This sequence joins TRBV29-1 and TRBJ2-3; the TRBD2 assignment by TCRdb is unverifiable without DNA. Germline assignment: CDR1 SQVTM and CDR2 ANQGSEA. This CDR3 contains 15 residues.

The CDR3 reads CASSQESEADTQYF. The chain combines TRBV4-3 with TRBJ2-3. CDR3 length equals 14 residues. Looked up from germline, CDR1 is LGHNA and CDR2 is YSLEER.

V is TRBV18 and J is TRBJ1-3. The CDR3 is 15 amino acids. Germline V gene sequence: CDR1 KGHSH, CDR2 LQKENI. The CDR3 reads CASSPMTSSGNTIYF.

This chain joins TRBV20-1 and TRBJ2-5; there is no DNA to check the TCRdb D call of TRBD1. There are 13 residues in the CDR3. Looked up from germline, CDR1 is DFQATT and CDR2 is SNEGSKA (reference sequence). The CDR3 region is CSGRGHISETQYF.